Each of the 21 T cell receptor beta chains below was sequenced from the same sample in a study of cytomegalovirus exposure and HLA in healthy donors. PCR involved 60 Vbeta and 13 Jbeta primers. Some clones are missing from TCRdb's copy, which holds only in-frame ones; the method was immunoSEQ multiplex PCR. The data contain about 160,000 clones, 87% of them singletons. The sequencing input was PBMCs. The receptor source for this set is a woman in her twenties or thirties in good health and CMV-seronegative.

The V and J genes are TRBV7-9 and TRBJ2-1; a weak D match, TRBD1 (5 bases). The V and J ends lost 5 bases and 1 base respectively, with 21 bases between them. The CDR3 length is 18 residues. CDR1 is SEHNR, CDR2 FQNEAQ, per germline (reference sequence). CDR3 bases: TGTGCCAGCAGCGCCAGGGATAGGGTTTTTGAGTCCTACAATGAGCAGTTCTTC. Encoded protein: CASSARDRVFESYNEQFF.

The chain recombines TRBV5-6 with TRBJ1-2, with D possibly being TRBD1 (6 bases). The germline V and J ends were trimmed by 2 bases and 3 bases, with 11 bases remaining between them. The germline CDR1 and CDR2 sequences are SGHDT and YYEEEE. The CDR3 is made up of 14 amino acids. The CDR3 sequence is CASSFVPGDYGYTF. The CDR3 coding sequence is TGTGCCAGCAGCTTTGTCCCAGGGGACTATGGCTACACCTTC.

In its sample, this clone was seen a few times. This chain connects TRBV30 to TRBJ1-2, with unresolved D. Germline values: CDR1 GTSNPN, CDR2 SVGIG (reference sequence). The V end was cut by 3 bases, the J end by 9 bases, with 8 bases between. The CDR3 consists of 10 residues. The CDR3 region has the DNA TGTGCCTGGAGCCATACACGCTACACCTTC. It is translated as CAWSHTRYTF.

This chain links TRBV6-6 with TRBJ1-1; D not certain. Germline V gives CDR1 MNHNY, CDR2 SVGAGI (reference sequence). V gave up 7 bases and J gave up 4 bases, with 16 bases separating them. The CDR3 length is 14 residues. CDR3 protein: CASKEAGIFTEAFF. In DNA form, the CDR3 reads TGTGCCAGCAAGGAGGCAGGCATATTCACTGAAGCTTTCTTT.

The gene calls are TRBV7-2 and TRBJ2-6, with D tentatively TRBD1 (5 bases). The V gene's germline CDR1 is SGHTA and CDR2 FQGNSA. The V and J ends lost 5 bases and 4 bases respectively, with 12 bases between them. The CDR3 consists of 15 residues. The CDR3 DNA follows: TGTGCCAGCAGCGGCAGGGTCTCAGGGGCCAACGTCCTGACTTTC. It encodes CASSGRVSGANVLTF.

V is TRBV29-1 and J is TRBJ2-1; D is uncertain. Germline CDR1 reads SQVTM; CDR2 reads ANQGSEA. The CDR3 spans 12 residues. V was cut by 7 bases and J by 6 bases, with 13 bases left in between. The CDR3 DNA sequence: TGCAGCGCCGGAGTGACTTCCAATGAGCAGTTCTTC. Translation gives CSAGVTSNEQFF.

This chain connects TRBV5-4 to TRBJ2-3; 11 bases map to TRBD2. Germline loops: CDR1 SGHNT, CDR2 YYREEE (reference sequence). The trim removed 4 bases at V and 4 bases at J, leaving 8 bases unmatched. This CDR3 has 16 residues. The CDR3: CASSGGTSGRPDTQYF. Here the CDR3 DNA reads TGTGCCAGCAGCGGGGGGACTAGCGGCCGTCCAGATACGCAGTATTTT.

The genes are TRBV27 and TRBJ1-1, with 12 bases fitting TRBD1. The CDR3 spans 18 residues. Germline lookup yields CDR1 MNHEY and CDR2 SMNVEV (reference sequence). V dropped 2 bases and J dropped 4; count of bases not matched to a gene: 11. The CDR3 DNA reads TGTGCCAGCAGTTTAAGGGAACTACCGGGACAGGGGGCCACTGAAGCTTTCTTT. It specifies CASSLRELPGQGATEAFF.

This clone was observed once. This sequence joins TRBV11-2 and TRBJ1-1, with TRBD1 as a possible D gene (5 bases). The CDR3 extends over 11 amino acids. In germline, CDR1 is SGHAT, CDR2 FQNNGV. The V and J ends lost 10 bases and 10 bases respectively, with 16 bases between them. As DNA, the CDR3 is TGTGCCACACATCGTAAGGGGTTAGCTTTCTTT. Residues: CATHRKGLAFF.

The gene calls are TRBV5-5 and TRBJ2-7, with D maybe TRBD2 (5 bases). The germline gives CDR1 SGHKS, CDR2 YYEKEE (reference sequence). The ends were cut back, 3 bases at V and 3 bases at J, with 19 bases in the middle. This CDR3 contains 16 residues. This CDR3 is CASSSLEASSLYEQYF. DNA for the CDR3: TGTGCCAGCAGCTCCCTCGAGGCTAGCTCCCTCTACGAGCAGTACTTC.

The CDR3 DNA follows: TGTGCCAGCAGTGCCTCTAGCGGGGGAGGGTCTTGGTTCTTC. Translated, it gives CASSASSGGGSWFF. The chain has TRBV6-5 and TRBJ2-1; 10 bases are a match to TRBD2. In germline, CDR1 is MNHEY, CDR2 SVGAGI. Trimming removed 5 bases from V and 15 bases from J; junction bases left unmatched: 13. The CDR3 length is 14 residues.

This clone has a handful of counts. This chain uses TRBV9 with TRBJ2-1; 14 positions match TRBD2. Trimming removed 4 bases from V and 10 bases from J; junction bases left unmatched: 16. This CDR3 is built from 18 residues. Germline V gene data show CDR1 as SGDLS and CDR2 as YYNGEE. The CDR3 region is CASSFKTSGRASGVEQFF. CDR3 nucleotides: TGTGCCAGCAGCTTTAAGACTAGCGGGAGGGCCAGCGGGGTGGAGCAGTTCTTC.

J is TRBJ1-2 and V is TRBV7-2, with 7 positions matching TRBD1. V lost 2 bases and J lost 7; bases outside the gene matches: 10. The CDR3 contains 15 residues. Germline loops: CDR1 SGHTA, CDR2 FQGNSA. CDR3 bases: TGTGCCAGCAGCTTAACAGGGGCGAGTCGTCTTGGCTACACCTTC. Amino acids: CASSLTGASRLGYTF.

The V gene is TRBV19, the J gene TRBJ1-2, with 8 nucleotides matching TRBD1. Germline V CDR1 and CDR2: LNHDA, SQIVND (reference sequence). CDR3 size: 17 residues. V shed 7 bases and J 4 bases; nucleotides not matched to a gene: 17. Here the CDR3 reads CASTLAADRERAYGYTF. The CDR3 DNA follows: TGTGCCAGTACCCTAGCGGCGGACAGGGAAAGGGCCTATGGCTACACCTTC.

The CDR3 reads CASSVGPGGDTQYF. The CDR3 DNA reads TGCGCCAGCAGCGTGGGTCCAGGAGGGGATACGCAGTATTTT. V usage is TRBV5-1 and J usage is TRBJ2-3; D may be TRBD2 (6 bases). From germline, CDR1 is SGHRS and CDR2 YFSETQ. Trimming cost V 4 bases and J 6 bases, with 15 bases left between them. The CDR3 sequence is 14 residues long.

The V gene is TRBV7-2, the J gene TRBJ1-6, with D hard to call. CDR1 and CDR2 from the germline V gene are SGHTA and FQGNSA. The CDR3 has 14 residues. V lost 3 bases, J lost 4 bases, and 7 bases lay in between. The CDR3 bases are TGTGCCAGCAGCTTCCGGAGTTATAATTCACCCCTCCACTTT. As protein: CASSFRSYNSPLHF.

Only one count was recorded for this clone. The V call is TRBV7-8, the J call TRBJ2-7, with 8 bases that match TRBD1. CDR1 is SGHVS and CDR2 is FQNEAQ in the germline V gene. The CDR3 consists of 14 residues. V lost 5 bases and J lost 3; bases outside the gene matches: 6. CDR3: CASSLTDRDYEQYF. CDR3 in DNA: TGTGCCAGCAGCCTCACGGACAGGGACTACGAGCAGTACTTC.

This chain uses TRBV10-3 with TRBJ1-5; TRBD1 matches 7 bases. Germline CDR1 ENHRY, CDR2 SYGVKD. The CDR3 runs 14 residues. V gave up 2 bases and J gave up 2 bases; unmatched junction bases: 0. The CDR3 nucleotides read TGTGCCATCAGTGAGACAGGGGGCAATCAGCCCCAGCATTTT. Its protein is CAISETGGNQPQHF.

This chain's CDR3 is CASSLRTSGRVSDTQYF. For the CDR3, the DNA is TGTGCCAGCAGTTTGAGGACTAGCGGGAGAGTCTCAGATACGCAGTATTTT. The chain combines TRBV28 with TRBJ2-3; TRBD2 matches at 13 bases. In germline, CDR1 is MDHEN, CDR2 SYDVKM. Germline trimming cut 3 bases from V and 4 bases from J; bases unmatched to any gene: 7. There are 17 residues in the CDR3.

The CDR3 protein is CATKLQNTDTQYF. For the CDR3, the DNA is TGTGCCACCAAGTTACAGAACACAGATACGCAGTATTTT. The chain combines TRBV15 with TRBJ2-3; D not resolved. This CDR3 is built from 13 residues. V was clipped by 7 bases and J by 2 bases, with 10 bases between them. Germline CDR1 and CDR2: LNHNV and YYDKDF (reference sequence).

The J gene is TRBJ2-1, the V gene TRBV7-6, with a tentative D call TRBD2 (5 bases). The CDR3 has 14 residues. V was clipped by 5 bases and J by 4 bases, with 12 bases between them. Per germline, CDR1 SGHVS and CDR2 FNYEAQ. This CDR3 reads CASSPPGGYNEQFF. CDR3 bases: TGTGCCAGCAGCCCCCCTGGCGGGTACAATGAGCAGTTCTTC.